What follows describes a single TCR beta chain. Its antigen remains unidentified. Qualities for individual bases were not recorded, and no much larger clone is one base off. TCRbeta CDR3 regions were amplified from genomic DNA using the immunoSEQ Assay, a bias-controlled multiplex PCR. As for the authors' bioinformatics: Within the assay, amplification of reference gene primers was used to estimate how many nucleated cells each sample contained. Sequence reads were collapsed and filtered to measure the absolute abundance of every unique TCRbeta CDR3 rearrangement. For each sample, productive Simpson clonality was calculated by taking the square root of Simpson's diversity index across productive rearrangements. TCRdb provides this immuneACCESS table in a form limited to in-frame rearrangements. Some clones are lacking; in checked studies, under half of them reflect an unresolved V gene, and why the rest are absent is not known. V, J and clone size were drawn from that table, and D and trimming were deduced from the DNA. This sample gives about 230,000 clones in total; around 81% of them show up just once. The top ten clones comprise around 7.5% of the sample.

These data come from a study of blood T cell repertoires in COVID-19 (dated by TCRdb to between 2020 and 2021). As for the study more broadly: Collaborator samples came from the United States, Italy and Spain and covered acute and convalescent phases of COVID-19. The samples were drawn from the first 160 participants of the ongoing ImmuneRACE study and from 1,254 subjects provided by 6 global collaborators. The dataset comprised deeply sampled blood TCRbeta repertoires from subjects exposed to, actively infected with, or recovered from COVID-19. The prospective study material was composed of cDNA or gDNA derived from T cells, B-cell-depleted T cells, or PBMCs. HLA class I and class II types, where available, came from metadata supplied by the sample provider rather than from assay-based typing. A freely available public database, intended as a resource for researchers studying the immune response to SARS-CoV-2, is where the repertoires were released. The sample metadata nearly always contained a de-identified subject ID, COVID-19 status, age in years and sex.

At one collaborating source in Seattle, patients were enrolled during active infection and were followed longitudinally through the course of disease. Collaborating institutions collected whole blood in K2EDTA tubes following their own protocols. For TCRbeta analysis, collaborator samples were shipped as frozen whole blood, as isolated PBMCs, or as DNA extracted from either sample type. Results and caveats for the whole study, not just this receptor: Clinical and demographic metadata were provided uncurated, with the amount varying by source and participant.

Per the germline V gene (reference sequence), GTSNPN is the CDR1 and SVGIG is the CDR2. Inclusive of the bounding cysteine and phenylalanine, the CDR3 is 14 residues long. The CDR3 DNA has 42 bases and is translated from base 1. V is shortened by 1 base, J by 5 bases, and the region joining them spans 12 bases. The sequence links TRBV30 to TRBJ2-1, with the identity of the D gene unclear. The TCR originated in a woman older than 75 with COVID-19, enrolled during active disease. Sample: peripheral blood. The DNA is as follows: TGTGCCTGGAGTGGGTCACCCAAGCACAATGAGCAGTTCTTC. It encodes CAWSGSPKHNEQFF. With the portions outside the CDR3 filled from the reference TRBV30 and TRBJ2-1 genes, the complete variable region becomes SQTIHQWPATLVQPVGSPLSLECTVEGTSNPNLYWYRQAAGRGLQLLFYSVGIGQISSEVPQNLSASRPQDRQFILSSKKLLLSDSGFYLCAWSGSPKHNEQFFGPGTRLTVL.